This passage covers 19 T cell receptor beta chains from one sample sequenced in a study of tumor and adjacent non-tumor tissue in lung cancer. The library came from three nested PCR rounds adapted from ARM-PCR protocols. MiXCR, applied by TCRdb to the multiplex PCR reads, yields one record per CDR3 protein. Here the sample spans tens of thousands of distinct CDR3 sequences, around 70% being singletons. No cell sorting was done before RNA was extracted from the tissue. Distant lung tissue was collected more than 3 cm away from the tumor edge. Material for sequencing was distant non-tumor lung tissue. These receptor sequences come from a woman aged 45-65 years with non-small cell lung cancer.

A remark on this clonotype: A read error may be the cause here, since a much bigger clone is one base away. The gene calls are TRBV20-1 and TRBJ2-1; D call uncertain. CDR3 length equals 14 residues. Germline V gene data show CDR1 as DFQATT and CDR2 as SNEGSKA (reference sequence). With 3 bases removed from V and 8 bases from J, the gap between germline ends came to 17 bases. The CDR3 DNA reads as TGCAGTGCTAGTCGCGAATGGTTTGGGTATGAGCAGTTCTTC. This codes for CSASREWFGYEQFF.

This clonotype is termed large. This CDR3 reads CASSQHSYGYTF. CDR3 DNA: TGTGCCAGCAGCCAACACAGCTATGGCTACACCTTC. The chain combines TRBV4-2 with TRBJ1-2; D unclear. CDR3 size: 12 residues. CDR1 LGHNA and CDR2 YNFKEQ come from the germline V gene. Between the trimmed V and J ends, which lost 2 bases and 4 bases, there was a span of 5 bases.

Comment on this clonotype: Germline is not matched at one junction end, which may reflect a read error. The chain links TRBV12-5 to TRBJ1-1; D not certain. The CDR3 extends over 12 amino acids. Germline CDR1 reads LGHNT; CDR2 reads FRNRAP. The CDR3 bases are TGTGCTAGTGGTATGGGCTTCACTGAAGTTTTCTTT. This translates into CASGMGFTEVFF.

This chain connects TRBV6-1 to TRBJ1-1; the match to TRBD1 covers 8 bases. Germline V gene lookup returns CDR1 MNHNS and CDR2 SASEGT. The V gene end was trimmed by 5 bases and the J gene end by 3 bases; junction bases not matched to a gene: 5. CDR3 length: 14 amino acids. Here the CDR3 reads CASSRTGRDTEAFF. DNA of the CDR3: TGTGCCAGCAGTAGGACAGGGAGGGACACTGAAGCTTTCTTT.

This chain links TRBV4-2 with TRBJ2-7, with a tentative D call TRBD2 (6 bases). The V gene's germline CDR1 is LGHNA and CDR2 YNFKEQ. This CDR3 has 18 amino acids. The DNA of the CDR3 is TGTGTCACCAGCCAAGATCGGCTAGCGCTAACACTCTCCTACGAGCAGTACTTC. It codes for CVTSQDRLALTLSYEQYF.

As to this clonotype: A much larger clone lies one base from this, so it may be a read error. The chain is built from TRBV5-6 and TRBJ2-1; tentatively, D is TRBD2 (6 bases). From germline, CDR1 is SGHDT and CDR2 YYEEEE. The CDR3 contains 16 residues. The chain's CDR3 is CASSLRTGESYDEQFF. The CDR3 nucleotides are TGTGCCAGCAGCCTACGGACGGGAGAATCCTACGATGAGCAGTTCTTC.

As regards this clonotype: One end of the junction varies from germline; a read error may be responsible. The J gene is TRBJ2-7, the V gene TRBV11-2; TRBD1 aligns across 8 bases. The CDR3 totals 15 residues. Germline values: CDR1 SGHAT, CDR2 FQNNGV. The CDR3 DNA reads TGTGCAAGCAGCTCGGGGACAGGCCGGGCCTACGAACAGTACTTC. Translated, it gives CASSSGTGRAYEQYF.

With respect to this clonotype: A much bigger clone sits one base away, suggesting this may be a read error. The chain employs TRBV5-5 and TRBJ2-1, with TRBD2 matching over 7 bases. The CDR3 extends over 16 amino acids. CDR1 SGHKS and CDR2 YYEKEE come from the germline V gene (reference sequence). The CDR3: CTSSLAPRTSTNEQFF. Written as DNA, the CDR3 is TGTACCAGCAGCTTGGCACCTAGGACTAGTACCAATGAGCAGTTCTTC.

Details on this clonotype: A much larger clone sits a single nucleotide away, making a read error possible. The chain combines TRBV6-6 with TRBJ2-7; a weak D match, TRBD1 (6 bases). The germline V gene encodes CDR1 MNHNY and CDR2 SVGAGI (reference sequence). There are 13 residues in the CDR3. CDR3 DNA: TGTGCCAGCAGTTACGGGACACTCTACGAGGAGTACTTC. This gives the protein CASSYGTLYEEYF.

A remark on this clonotype: The junction and the germline gene differ at one end; a read error may be behind it. CDR3 loop: CSVDPDREKDYTF. CDR3 bases: TGCAGCGTTGATCCAGACAGGGAAAAGGACTACACCTTT. This chain links TRBV29-1 with TRBJ1-2; 7 positions agree with TRBD1. Germline V gene sequence: CDR1 SQVTM, CDR2 ANQGSEA. The CDR3 has 13 amino acids. Full variable domain (outside the CDR3, taken from reference TRBV29-1 and TRBJ1-2): SAVISQKPSRDICQRGTSLTIQCQVDSQVTMMFWYRQQPGQSLTLIATANQGSEATYESGFVIDKFPISRPNLTFSTLTVSNMSPEDSSIYLCSVDPDREKDYTFGSGTRLTVV.

Of note for this clonotype: One end of the junction fails to match germline, which may point to a read error. This chain joins TRBV6-1 and TRBJ2-4; 7 nucleotides agree with TRBD1. Germline CDR1 is MNHNS and CDR2 is SASEGT. The CDR3 runs 17 residues. The CDR3 bases are TGTACCAGCAGTCAACGACAGGGTTCGCTAGCCAAAAACATTCAGTACTTC. Its translation is CTSSQRQGSLAKNIQYF.

This clonotype was seen a single time. It is likely a read error, because the conserved phenylalanine at the end of the CDR3 is missing. The rearrangement links TRBV28 to TRBJ2-7, with a tentative D call TRBD1 (5 bases). The CDR3 extends over 13 amino acids. V shed 6 bases and J shed 7 bases, with 16 bases lying between them. The germline V gene has CDR1 MDHEN and CDR2 SYDVKM. CDR3 DNA: TGTGCCAGCAGGACTGGGGCAGCGAGTGAGCAGTACCTC. Amino acid sequence: CASRTGAASEQYL.

Concerning this clonotype: The junction differs from germline at one of its ends, possibly a read error. The chain carries TRBV29-1 and TRBJ2-5; weak D call: TRBD2 (5 bases). Per germline, CDR1 SQVTM and CDR2 ANQGSEA. This CDR3 has 16 residues. The CDR3 reads CSVAVNSERVVEIQCF. The CDR3 bases are TGCAGCGTTGCGGTCAATAGCGAGAGGGTTGTGGAGATCCAGTGCTTC.

As to this clonotype: This may arise from a read error, as a much more abundant clone is one base away. J is TRBJ1-2 and V is TRBV5-5, with D maybe TRBD1 (6 bases). Germline loops: CDR1 SGHKS, CDR2 YYEKEE (reference sequence). V dropped 4 bases and J dropped 6 bases, with 16 bases sitting between them. CDR3 length equals 14 residues. The CDR3 protein is CASSLSGGADGYTF. As DNA, the CDR3 is TGTGCCAGCAGCCTCTCGGGGGGGGCTGATGGCTACACCTTC.

Of note for this clonotype: This may be a read error: a much more frequent sequence differs by one nucleotide. The chain employs TRBV6-2 or TRBV6-3 and TRBJ2-1; 11 positions agree with TRBD2. V lost 8 bases to trimming and J lost 6 bases; unmatched junction nucleotides: 3. The length of the CDR3 is 13 residues. From germline, CDR1 is MNHEY and CDR2 SVGEGT. CDR3 in amino acids: CASCLAGGNEQFF. CDR3 nucleotide sequence: TGTGCCAGCTGTCTAGCGGGAGGCAATGAGCAGTTCTTC.

With respect to this clonotype: Germline and junction disagree at one end, which may indicate a read error. This chain links TRBV6-2 or TRBV6-3 with TRBJ2-1, with D possibly being TRBD1 or TRBD2 (5 bases each). The CDR3 extends over 14 amino acids. In germline, CDR1 is MNHEY, CDR2 SVGEGT. In nucleotides, the CDR3 is TGTGTCAGCAGTTACGTGCAGGGACCAAATGAGCAGTTCTTC. It translates to CVSSYVQGPNEQFF.

Turning to this clonotype: At one of its ends the junction is not consistent with the germline gene, which may arise from a read error. V is TRBV4-1 and J is TRBJ2-7, with a possible D match to TRBD2 (5 bases). The CDR3 consists of 14 residues. Germline V gene lookup returns CDR1 MGHRA and CDR2 YSYEKL. The DNA of the CDR3 is TGCGCCAGCAGCCTAGCCTCTAGCTCCTACGAGCAATACTTC. It is translated as CASSLASSSYEQYF.

To note about this clonotype: A read error may be the cause here, since a much bigger clone is one base away. The V and J genes are TRBV29-1 and TRBJ2-7; no definite D call. The CDR3 contains 12 residues. Germline V gene data show CDR1 as SQVTM and CDR2 as ANQGSEA. The DNA of the CDR3 is TGCAGCGTTCGACTTCATTCCTACAAGCAGTACTTC. Encoded protein: CSVRLHSYKQYF.

Regarding this clonotype: Just one base apart from a much larger clone, this may be a read error. This chain joins TRBV6-2 or TRBV6-3 and TRBJ2-1; 10 bases match TRBD2. The V gene's germline CDR1 is MNHEY and CDR2 SVGEGT. V lost 4 bases, J lost 3 bases, and 3 bases stayed unmatched. The CDR3 has 15 amino acids. The CDR3 protein is CASSFWTSGYNEQFF. Here the CDR3 DNA reads TGTGCCAGCAGTTTTTGGACTAGCGGCTACAATGAGCAGTTCTTC.